This TCR beta chain was sequenced for a study of T cell changes during pregnancy in multiple sclerosis (dated by TCRdb to 2018 to 2020). As for the study more broadly: Changes in the T cell repertoire over the course of pregnancy were examined in this study in women with multiple sclerosis.

Library preparation used the immunoSEQ multiplex PCR assay. Imported from immuneACCESS, the table was reduced by TCRdb to in-frame sequences with V and J called. These copies leave out some clones; in studies compared against another copy, an unresolved V gene accounts for under half, and the cause of the remainder is not known. The sample data list roughly 90,000 clones, and 75% to 95% of these were observed just once. Around 1.8% of the sample goes to the ten largest clones. The germline V gene specifies LGHNA as CDR1 and YNFKEQ as CDR2. From the cysteine through the phenylalanine, the CDR3 covers 15 amino acids. The read is trimmed to its CDR3 DNA, 45 bases read in frame from base 1. After removal of 5 bases from V and 9 bases from J, the junction retains 8 bases not matched to a gene. Worth noting for this clone: There is no known antigen for this receptor. One base away there is no much larger clone; base qualities are not given.

The source of this sequence is a female donor in good health, enrolled as a control in a pregnancy study. In this chain, TRBV4-2 is recombined with TRBJ1-6, and 9 junctional nucleotides match TRBD1. Sample: peripheral blood, taken in the first trimester of pregnancy. CDR3 protein: CASSATTGGVSPLHF. The nucleotide sequence is TGTGCCAGCAGCGCCACCACAGGGGGCGTTTCACCCCTCCACTTT.